The clone carrying this T cell receptor beta chain was observed at least ten times. From RNA, the CDR3 regions of TCR beta chains were amplified and sequenced. HTBI primers were employed in first-round RT-PCR, then a second-round multiplex PCR followed. TCRdb re-derived calls from the multiplex PCR reads in MiXCR, one entry per CDR3 protein. The sample records a few hundred thousand distinct CDR3 sequences, around a fifth being singletons. These data are taken from a study of Graves' ophthalmopathy and Graves' hyperthyroidism. Sequencing used peripheral blood. The origin of this receptor is a woman between 50 and 59 years old with Graves' ophthalmopathy.

CDR3 sequence (DNA): TGCAGCGTTGCAGGGACTAGCGGAAACGGGAAGACCCAGTACTTC. It translates to CSVAGTSGNGKTQYF. This chain connects TRBV29-1 to TRBJ2-5, with 11 nucleotides matching TRBD2. V was pared by 4 bases and J by 6 bases, with 10 bases of the junction left unmatched. CDR1 is SQVTM, CDR2 ANQGSEA, per germline. The CDR3 extends over 15 amino acids.